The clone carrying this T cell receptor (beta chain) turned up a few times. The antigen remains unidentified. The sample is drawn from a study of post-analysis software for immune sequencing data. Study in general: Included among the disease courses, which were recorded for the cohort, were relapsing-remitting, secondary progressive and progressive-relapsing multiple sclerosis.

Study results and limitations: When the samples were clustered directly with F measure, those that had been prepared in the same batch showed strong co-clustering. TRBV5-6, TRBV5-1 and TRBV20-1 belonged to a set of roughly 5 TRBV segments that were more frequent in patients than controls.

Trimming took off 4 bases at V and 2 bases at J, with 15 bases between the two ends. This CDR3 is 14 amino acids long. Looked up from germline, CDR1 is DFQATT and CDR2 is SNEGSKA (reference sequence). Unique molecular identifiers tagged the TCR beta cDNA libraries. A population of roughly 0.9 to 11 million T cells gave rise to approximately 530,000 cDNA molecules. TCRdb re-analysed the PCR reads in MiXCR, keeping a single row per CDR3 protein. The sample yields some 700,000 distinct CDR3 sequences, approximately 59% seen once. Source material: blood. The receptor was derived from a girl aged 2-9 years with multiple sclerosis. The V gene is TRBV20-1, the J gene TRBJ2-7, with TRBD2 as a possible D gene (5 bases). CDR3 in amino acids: CSATRSSVPYEQYF. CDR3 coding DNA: TGCAGTGCTACCCGGAGTAGCGTACCCTACGAGCAGTACTTC.